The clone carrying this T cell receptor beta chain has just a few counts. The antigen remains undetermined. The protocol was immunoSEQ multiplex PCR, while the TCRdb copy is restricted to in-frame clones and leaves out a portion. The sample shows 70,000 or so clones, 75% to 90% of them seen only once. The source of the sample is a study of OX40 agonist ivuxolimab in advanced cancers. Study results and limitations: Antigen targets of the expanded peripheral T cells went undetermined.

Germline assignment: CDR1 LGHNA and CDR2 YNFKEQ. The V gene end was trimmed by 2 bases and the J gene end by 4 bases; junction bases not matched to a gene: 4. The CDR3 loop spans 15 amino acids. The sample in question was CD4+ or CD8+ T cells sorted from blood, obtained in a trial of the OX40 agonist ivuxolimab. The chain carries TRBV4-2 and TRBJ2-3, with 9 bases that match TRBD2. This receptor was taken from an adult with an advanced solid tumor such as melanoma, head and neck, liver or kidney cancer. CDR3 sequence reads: CASSQIAGVADTQYF. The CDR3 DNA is TGTGCCAGCAGCCAAATAGCGGGAGTAGCAGATACGCAGTATTTT.